The rows below give T cell receptor beta chains drawn from one sample of a study of T cells in Graves' hyperthyroidism and ophthalmopathy. MiXCR, run by TCRdb on the multiplex PCR reads, gives a single entry per CDR3 protein. Of a few hundred thousand distinct CDR3 sequences in the sample, roughly 15% were seen once. Sequencing was done on a sample of blood. The receptors stem from a woman aged 40 to 49 with Graves' ophthalmopathy. The CDR3 runs from the conserved cysteine through the conserved F or W. The order of the fields is V gene, D gene, clone size, CDR3 length, J gene, CDR3 protein, CDR3 DNA. The D gene is left open where the match is weak. Clone size is shown for a subset of rows, as once, few, many or a class of expanded clone.

>TRBV7-9|-|-|15|TRBJ1-2
CASSPQGSQGYGYTF
TGTGCCAGCAGCCCGCAGGGATCCCAGGGCTATGGCTACACCTTC
>TRBV11-2|-|few|14|TRBJ1-6
CASSLWGQNSPLHF
TGTGCCAGCAGCTTATGGGGACAAAATTCACCCCTCCACTTT
>TRBV5-5|TRBD1|few|14|TRBJ1-4
CASSRGQAFEKLFF
TGTGCCAGCAGCCGGGGACAGGCCTTCGAAAAACTGTTTTTT
>TRBV30|-|many|12|TRBJ2-3
CAWAQVTDTQYF
TGTGCCTGGGCGCAGGTCACAGATACGCAGTATTTT
>TRBV28|-|many|15|TRBJ2-3
CASSKWRNLIDTQYF
TGTGCCAGCAGTAAATGGCGGAACCTAATAGATACGCAGTATTTT
>TRBV2|-|many|15|TRBJ1-4
CASSRRQAANEKLFF
TGTGCCAGCAGTCGGAGACAGGCCGCTAATGAAAAACTGTTTTTT
>TRBV30|-|many|13|TRBJ1-2
CAWSVRIQGGNTF
TGTGCCTGGAGTGTAAGAATCCAGGGAGGTAACACCTTC
>TRBV6-5|-|once|15|TRBJ1-2
CASSYSRDSSHYYTF
TGTGCCAGCAGTTACTCACGAGACAGCTCACATTACTACACCTTC
>TRBV3-1|-|few|12|TRBJ2-1
CASSPPGGRVFF
TGTGCCAGCAGCCCACCAGGGGGGCGCGTGTTCTTC
>TRBV30|-|many|13|TRBJ2-7
CAWRTSGAYEQYF
TGTGCCTGGAGAACAAGTGGAGCCTACGAGCAGTACTTC
>TRBV7-9|-|many|14|TRBJ2-7
CASSPLGRSDEQYF
TGTGCCAGCAGCCCCTTGGGGCGCTCGGACGAGCAGTACTTC
>TRBV20-1|TRBD2|few|18|TRBJ2-7
CSAPPRGRAGGSGYEQYF
TGCAGTGCCCCTCCTAGGGGGCGAGCGGGAGGTTCCGGCTACGAGCAGTACTTC
>TRBV3-1|-|many|17|TRBJ1-3
CASSQGSGTSSGNTIYF
TGTGCCAGCAGCCAAGGGTCCGGGACAAGCTCTGGAAACACCATATATTTT
>TRBV6-2/TRBV6-3|-|-|16|TRBJ2-3
CASRITGAASTDTQYF
TGTGCCAGCAGGATAACGGGAGCAGCTAGCACAGATACGCAGTATTTT
>TRBV3-1|TRBD2|few|17|TRBJ2-1
CASSQGLAGGLGDEQFF
TGTGCCAGCAGCCAAGGACTAGCGGGGGGGCTTGGTGACGAGCAGTTCTTC
>TRBV10-3|-|-|15|TRBJ1-1
CAISETRPANTEAFF
TGTGCCATCAGTGAGACCAGACCGGCGAACACTGAAGCTTTCTTT
>TRBV6-1|TRBD1|-|14|TRBJ1-5
CASASGTGSQPQHF
TGTGCCAGCGCATCCGGGACAGGGAGTCAGCCCCAGCATTTT
>TRBV27|-|few|13|TRBJ1-6
CAVSRGFNSPLHF
TGTGCCGTATCCCGGGGGTTCAATTCACCCCTCCACTTT
>TRBV3-1|TRBD2|-|16|TRBJ2-7
CASEGGTSGNLYEQYF
TGTGCCAGCGAAGGCGGGACTAGCGGGAACCTGTACGAGCAGTACTTC
>TRBV20-1|-|few|15|TRBJ2-5
CSARDLNRGGETQYF
TGCAGTGCTAGAGATTTAAACAGGGGAGGAGAGACCCAGTACTTC
>TRBV20-1|TRBD2|many|13|TRBJ2-5
CSAHSGGAETQYF
TGCAGTGCGCATTCCGGGGGGGCAGAGACCCAGTACTTC